A single sample gave rise to the 32 T cell receptor beta chains below, sequenced in a study of blood T cell repertoires in COVID-19 (dated by TCRdb to the early 2020s). The method was the immunoSEQ multiplex PCR assay. TCRdb took this table from immuneACCESS and kept in-frame rearrangements with V and J called. Such tables lack part of the clones; where checked against another copy, unresolved V genes explain under half of the gap, and the rest is unexplained. This sample is represented by 300,000 to 400,000 clones; around 89% of them were singletons. About 1.1% of the sample comes from the top ten. Sequencing was carried out using PBMCs or T cells enriched from blood (not recorded which). Receptors originate from a woman between 18 and 29 years old who had recovered from COVID-19.

This clone was seen a single time. This chain connects TRBV27 to TRBJ1-5; possible D gene TRBD1, 5 bases. V was cut by 0 bases and J by 1 base, with 7 bases left in between. This CDR3 contains 15 residues. The germline V gene encodes CDR1 MNHEY and CDR2 SMNVEV (reference sequence). As DNA, the CDR3 is TGTGCCAGCAGTTTATCGGGGCCCAGCAATCAGCCCCAGCATTTT. Protein product: CASSLSGPSNQPQHF.

This clone was seen a single time. The rearrangement uses TRBV5-4 and TRBJ1-1; possibly TRBD1 for D (6 bases). The CDR3 has 14 residues. CDR1 is SGHNT, CDR2 YYREEE, per germline (reference sequence). V lost 1 base, J lost 0 bases, and 7 bases lay in between. For the CDR3, the DNA is TGTGCCAGCAGCTTGAAGGGGGTGAACACTGAAGCTTTCTTT. This sequence encodes CASSLKGVNTEAFF.

Comment on this clone: The same CDR3 arises from other DNA sequences in this sample as well. The chain links TRBV7-9 to TRBJ1-2; D is undetermined. The CDR3 extends over 14 amino acids. V lost 1 base and J lost 0, with 6 bases in between. Germline V lookup: CDR1 SEHNR, CDR2 FQNEAQ (reference sequence). The CDR3 DNA reads as TGTGCCAGCAGCTTAGGGCAGGCTAACTATGGCTACACCTTC. It codes for CASSLGQANYGYTF.

This rearrangement joins TRBV24-1 to TRBJ2-3, with a weak D call TRBD1 (6 bases). Deletions cut 2 bases from V and 1 base from J, with 12 bases between. Germline CDR1 is KGHDR and CDR2 is SFDVKD. CDR3 length: 16 residues. CDR3 in DNA: TGTGCCACCAGTGATTCCGACAGGATAGGCACAGATACGCAGTATTTT. Its protein is CATSDSDRIGTDTQYF.

CDR3 region: CASGSGQGVPSNYGYTF. In DNA, the CDR3 is TGTGCTAGTGGTTCTGGACAGGGAGTCCCCAGTAACTATGGCTACACCTTC. The V and J genes are TRBV12-5 and TRBJ1-2; 8 positions agree with TRBD1. The ends lost 4 bases at V and 1 base at J; junction bases unmatched: 11. This CDR3 region has 17 residues. Germline V gene sequence: CDR1 LGHNT, CDR2 FRNRAP.

This rearrangement joins TRBV7-9 to TRBJ1-2, with 8 bases fitting TRBD1. V was pared by 0 bases and J by 4 bases, with 7 bases of the junction left unmatched. Germline lookup yields CDR1 SEHNR and CDR2 FQNEAQ (reference sequence). The CDR3 runs to 16 residues. The CDR3 here is CASSLALGQGPYGYTF. The CDR3 nucleotides are TGTGCCAGCAGCTTAGCACTTGGACAGGGCCCCTATGGCTACACCTTC.

This sequence joins TRBV6-5 and TRBJ1-1; D is uncertain. The V end lost 2 bases, the J end lost 10 bases, and 20 bases lay between the germline ends. The CDR3 runs to 15 residues. CDR1 is MNHEY, CDR2 SVGAGI, per germline. In nucleotides, the CDR3 is TGTGCCAGCAGTTACCTCTTGGACCGGATGGAGGGAGCTTTCTTT. Protein: CASSYLLDRMEGAFF.

This clone was recorded a few times. This chain links TRBV6-5 with TRBJ1-2, with D unresolved. This CDR3 contains 14 residues. Germline lookup yields CDR1 MNHEY and CDR2 SVGAGI. The V end was cut by 4 bases, the J end by 2 bases, with 11 bases between. CDR3 region: CASSLDTENYGYTF. In DNA, the CDR3 is TGTGCCAGCAGTTTAGATACTGAGAACTATGGCTACACCTTC.

The chain carries TRBV5-1 and TRBJ1-2; D remains ambiguous. CDR3 length: 14 amino acids. V gave up 0 bases and J gave up 7 bases, with 13 bases separating them. Germline V gene data show CDR1 as SGHRS and CDR2 as YFSETQ. This chain's CDR3 is CASSLEPTSLGYTF. The CDR3 DNA reads as TGCGCCAGCAGCTTGGAGCCTACTTCGCTTGGCTACACCTTC. Combining the CDR3 with reference TRBV5-1 and TRBJ1-2 gives the whole variable domain KAGVTQTPRYLIKTRGQQVTLSCSPISGHRSVSWYQQTPGQGLQFLFEYFSETQRNKGNFPGRFSGRQFSNSRSEMNVSTLELGDSALYLCASSLEPTSLGYTFGSGTRLTVV.

The chain is built from TRBV7-6 and TRBJ1-6, with D unclear. Trimming took off 1 base at V and 0 bases at J, with 10 bases between the two ends. CDR1 and CDR2 from the germline V gene are SGHVS and FNYEAQ. This CDR3 spans 17 amino acids. The CDR3 sequence is CASSLEQVISYNSPLHF. The CDR3 DNA sequence: TGTGCCAGCAGCTTAGAGCAGGTCATCTCCTATAATTCACCCCTCCACTTT. Filled out from reference TRBV7-6 and TRBJ1-6, the complete variable domain reads GAGVSQSPRYKVTKRGQDVALRCDPISGHVSLYWYRQALGQGPEFLTYFNYEAQQDKSGLPNDRFSAERPEGSISTLTIQRTEQRDSAMYRCASSLEQVISYNSPLHFGNGTRLTVT.

This chain joins TRBV3-1 (or the pseudogene TRBV3-2) and TRBJ2-7; D is possibly TRBD2 (5 bases). The CDR3 length is 17 residues. The ends were cut back, 0 bases at V and 3 bases at J, with 18 bases in the middle. Per germline, CDR1 LGHDT and CDR2 YNNKEL (reference sequence). The CDR3 spells CASSQEFRGPNFYEQYF. CDR3 DNA: TGTGCCAGCAGCCAAGAATTTCGAGGGCCTAACTTCTACGAGCAGTACTTC.

This clone was counted a few times. The chain couples TRBV4-3 to TRBJ2-7; a possible D gene is TRBD2 (5 bases). V was cut by 0 bases and J by 0 bases, with 6 bases left in between. The CDR3 has 14 residues. CDR1 LGHNA and CDR2 YSLEER come from the germline V gene. This CDR3 reads CASSQDGSSYEQYF. CDR3 nucleotide sequence: TGCGCCAGCAGCCAAGATGGGAGCTCCTACGAGCAGTACTTC.

This clone appeared a single time. The gene calls are TRBV6-1 and TRBJ2-4, with 9 positions matching TRBD2. The germline V gene encodes CDR1 MNHNS and CDR2 SASEGT. CDR3 length: 14 amino acids. With V trimmed by 3 bases and J by 14 bases, 11 bases remained unmatched. The CDR3 DNA is TGTGCCAGCAGTGATAGGGCTAGCGGGGATGTTAAGTACTTC. Encoded protein: CASSDRASGDVKYF.

This clone was detected once. The chain has TRBV28 and TRBJ2-7, with D hard to call. Deletions cut 3 bases from V and 0 bases from J, with 9 bases between. Germline V gene lookup returns CDR1 MDHEN and CDR2 SYDVKM. The CDR3 is 14 residues long. Here the CDR3 reads CASSFRLSSYEQYF. The CDR3 nucleotides read TGTGCCAGCAGTTTCAGGTTGAGCTCCTACGAGCAGTACTTC.

V usage is TRBV21-1 and J usage is TRBJ2-4; the table's D call TRBD2 went unverified against the DNA. TRBV21-1 is a known pseudogene. This CDR3 comprises 20 residues. Written as DNA, the CDR3 is TGTGCCAGCAGCAAAGAGGGCGCTCCTGGGGGGGACCTAGCCAAAAACATTCAGTACTTC. Translated: CASSKEGAPGGDLAKNIQYF.

CDR3 region: CAISEQGKTEAFF. The CDR3 DNA sequence: TGTGCCATCAGTGAACAGGGGAAGACTGAAGCTTTCTTT. The chain combines TRBV10-3 with TRBJ1-1; 7 nucleotides line up with TRBD1. With 3 bases clipped from V and 5 bases from J, the junction kept 3 bases outside the gene matches. The CDR3 length is 13 residues. CDR1 is ENHRY and CDR2 is SYGVKD in the germline V gene.

As to this clone: One end of the junction does not line up with germline, which may come from a read error. V usage is TRBV7-9 and J usage is TRBJ2-7; the match to TRBD2 covers 7 bases. Germline V lookup: CDR1 SEHNR, CDR2 FQNEAQ (reference sequence). This CDR3 has 13 amino acids. CDR3 nucleotide sequence: TGTGCCAGCAGATCGGGGGGTTCCTACGAGCAGTGCTTC. Its translation is CASRSGGSYEQCF.

This clone has only one observation. The chain combines TRBV11-2 with TRBJ2-5, with D possibly being TRBD2 (6 bases). There are 19 residues in the CDR3. Germline loops: CDR1 SGHAT, CDR2 FQNNGV. V was cut by 4 bases and J by 4 bases, with 28 bases left in between. DNA of the CDR3: TGTGCCAGCAGCTCTCCCGGAGGGACGGACGCCCCCCCCCGAGAGACCCAGTACTTC. This translates into CASSSPGGTDAPPRETQYF.

V is TRBV30 and J is TRBJ1-2, with 7 bases aligning to TRBD1. Germline loops: CDR1 GTSNPN, CDR2 SVGIG (reference sequence). The CDR3 length is 14 residues. V trimming: 0 bases; J trimming: 8 bases; junction bases outside the gene matches: 9. CDR3 sequence: CAWSVLEGAPGYTF. In nucleotides, the CDR3 is TGTGCCTGGAGTGTACTCGAGGGGGCGCCGGGCTACACCTTC.

The V call is TRBV5-1, the J call TRBJ2-1; TRBD1 might be the D (5 bases). From germline, CDR1 is SGHRS and CDR2 YFSETQ. V lost 2 bases and J 2 bases, leaving 11 bases between the germline ends. The CDR3 has 15 amino acids. The CDR3 DNA reads as TGCGCCAGCAGCTTCAAACGCAGGGCCTACAATGAGCAGTTCTTC. Residues: CASSFKRRAYNEQFF.

The rearrangement joins TRBV3-1 (or the pseudogene TRBV3-2) to TRBJ2-7, with 14 bases aligning to TRBD2. CDR1 and CDR2 (germline): LGHDT, YNNKEL (reference sequence). Unmatched junction bases numbered 5, after V lost 2 bases and J lost 2 bases. The CDR3 spans 17 residues. The CDR3 bases are TGTGCCAGCAGCCAAACCCCGGGACTAGCGGGAGCCTACGAGCAGTACTTC. Translation gives CASSQTPGLAGAYEQYF.

The chain carries TRBV29-1 and TRBJ2-2; TRBD1 matches 8 bases. Germline values: CDR1 SQVTM, CDR2 ANQGSEA. The CDR3 spans 14 residues. V shed 4 bases, J shed 7 bases, and the junction held 8 bases outside the gene matches. CDR3 DNA sequence: TGCAGCGTTGGACAGGGGACATCGTACGGGGAGCTGTTTTTT. Its translation: CSVGQGTSYGELFF.

The J gene is TRBJ1-2, the V gene TRBV7-9; tentatively, D is TRBD1 (5 bases). The CDR3 runs to 16 residues. The germline CDR1 and CDR2 sequences are SEHNR and FQNEAQ (reference sequence). V lost 1 base and J 4 bases, leaving 16 bases between the germline ends. Here the CDR3 reads CASSLGGLAGLYGYTF. The DNA of the CDR3 is TGTGCCAGCAGCTTAGGAGGTCTTGCGGGGCTCTATGGCTACACCTTC.

The chain has TRBV7-2 and TRBJ1-2, with 7 bases fitting TRBD1. The germline V gene encodes CDR1 SGHTA and CDR2 FQGNSA. CDR3 size: 15 residues. Germline trimming cut 5 bases from V and 4 bases from J; bases unmatched to any gene: 10. In DNA, the CDR3 is TGTGCCAGCAGCCCAAACGGACAGGCTATCTATGGCTACACCTTC. Amino acids: CASSPNGQAIYGYTF.

The CDR3 DNA reads TGCGCCAGCAGCCAGGTCCCGAGAGATACGCAGTATTTT. This encodes CASSQVPRDTQYF. The chain is built from TRBV4-3 and TRBJ2-3; D is unresolved. The CDR3 runs 13 residues. Trimming removed 3 bases at V and 5 bases at J, with 9 bases between. The germline V gene has CDR1 LGHNA and CDR2 YSLEER.

The rearrangement uses TRBV9 and TRBJ1-3; maybe TRBD1 (6 bases). Deletions cut 3 bases from V and 0 bases from J, with 13 bases between. Germline V gene lookup returns CDR1 SGDLS and CDR2 YYNGEE. The CDR3 covers 16 residues. In DNA form, the CDR3 reads TGTGCCAGCAGCGCCTCCGGACAGAACTCTGGAAACACCATATATTTT. Translating gives CASSASGQNSGNTIYF. Together with reference TRBV9 and TRBJ1-3, the CDR3 gives the full variable domain: DSGVTQTPKHLITATGQRVTLRCSPRSGDLSVYWYQQSLDQGLQFLIQYYNGEERAKGNILERFSAQQFPDLHSELNLSSLELGDSALYFCASSASGQNSGNTIYFGEGSWLTVV.

The rearrangement links TRBV7-8 to TRBJ1-1; a possible D gene is TRBD1 (5 bases). The CDR3 extends over 14 amino acids. The V end lost 4 bases, the J end lost 1 base, and 10 bases lay between the germline ends. Germline V lookup: CDR1 SGHVS, CDR2 FQNEAQ. CDR3 loop: CASSSLRGNTEAFF. DNA of the CDR3: TGTGCCAGCAGCTCACTAAGGGGGAACACTGAAGCTTTCTTT.

DNA for the CDR3: TGTGCCAGCAGTAGCCGGACAGCAGATACGCAGTATTTT. It translates to CASSSRTADTQYF. The chain couples TRBV6-5 to TRBJ2-3; possible D gene TRBD1, 6 bases. This CDR3 is 13 amino acids long. The germline V and J ends were trimmed by 5 bases and 4 bases, with 10 bases remaining between them. Germline CDR1 MNHEY, CDR2 SVGAGI.

This clone was found once. V usage is TRBV5-6 and J usage is TRBJ2-1; TRBD1 matches 7 bases. The germline CDR1 and CDR2 sequences are SGHDT and YYEEEE. CDR3 length: 17 amino acids. V lost 3 bases to trimming and J lost 4 bases; unmatched junction nucleotides: 13. The CDR3 reads CASSSPLGTEDYNEQFF. CDR3 DNA: TGTGCCAGCAGCTCGCCCCTCGGGACAGAAGATTACAATGAGCAGTTCTTC.

The V gene is TRBV7-8, the J gene TRBJ2-7, with 7 bases lining up with TRBD1. The CDR3 contains 14 residues. The J segment lost 4 bases and the V segment lost 4 bases, leaving 7 bases of the junction unmatched. Germline CDR1 reads SGHVS; CDR2 reads FQNEAQ. CDR3 nucleotides: TGTGCCAGCAGCTCGACAGGGTTAAGATACGAGCAGTACTTC. It codes for CASSSTGLRYEQYF.

This clone was detected a few times. The gene calls are TRBV7-8 and TRBJ1-5; tentative D call: TRBD1 (6 bases). Trimming left V 4 bases short and J 1 base short, with 8 bases between. The CDR3 runs 14 residues. Germline assignment: CDR1 SGHVS and CDR2 FQNEAQ. As DNA, the CDR3 is TGTGCCAGCAGCTCCAGGGGAAGCAATCAGCCCCAGCATTTT. Protein sequence: CASSSRGSNQPQHF.

This chain uses TRBV11-2 with TRBJ2-7, with TRBD1 as a possible D gene (6 bases). Trimming stripped 4 bases from V and 3 bases from J, with 19 bases between. Germline CDR1 and CDR2: SGHAT and FQNNGV. The CDR3 extends over 16 amino acids. CDR3 sequence: CASSSDSPESLYEQYF. The CDR3 DNA sequence: TGTGCCAGCAGCTCGGACAGTCCGGAGTCCCTCTACGAGCAGTACTTC.